The present T cell receptor beta chain was sequenced within a study of T cells in Graves' hyperthyroidism and ophthalmopathy. Study information: Peripheral blood samples were taken at initial diagnosis, prior to any treatment. Study-level points and caveats: Separation of ophthalmopathy from stable hyperthyroidism was achieved by a 13 V-J model.

A remark on this clonotype: Its specificity is unknown.

RNA transcripts yielded amplified TCR beta CDR3 regions. Using the HTBI primer set, a first-round RT-PCR was run on the TCR CDR3. One entry per CDR3 protein results from TCRdb running MiXCR on the multiplex PCR reads. The sample has hundreds of thousands of distinct CDR3 sequences; around 15% are singletons. Reasons for excluding patients were uncontrolled infection, other autoimmune disease, pregnancy or lactation. Per germline, CDR1 KGHSH and CDR2 LQKENI. The CDR3 spans 15 residues. Trimming pared 2 bases from V and 0 bases from J, leaving 11 bases between. The material sequenced was blood. This receptor was taken from a man between 18 and 29 years old with Graves' ophthalmopathy. The chain joins TRBV18 to TRBJ2-7; D uncertain. The CDR3 bases are TGTGCCAGCTCACCAATAGGACGGTCCTCCTACGAGCAGTACTTC. Its translation is CASSPIGRSSYEQYF.